This TCR beta chain was sequenced during a study of T cell responses to AZD1222 COVID-19 vaccine. Concerning this clone: The antigen remains undetermined.

Points from the study as a whole: Reports indicate that nearly half of spike-specific TCRs are directed at unmutated variant regions. Two doses of AZD1222 preceded a rise in Spike-specific TCR breadth and depth. Repertoire sampling was restricted to post-peak T cell response timepoints. White British ancestry dominated among donors, who included more females, and clonal diversity was possibly underestimated.

TCRdb's copy holds only in-frame clones and misses some; the assay was immunoSEQ multiplex PCR. Counted here are some 130,000 clones, over 75% occurring once; the ten biggest clones make up 20% to 25%. The material was peripheral blood, obtained on day 0 of AZD1222 vaccination. The TCR comes from an adult in good health.

CDR3 residues: CASSSEDGQETQYF. CDR3 bases: TGTGCCAGCAGCTCTGAGGACGGCCAAGAGACCCAGTACTTC. This chain joins TRBV5-4 and TRBJ2-5, with D unclear. Between the trimmed V and J ends, which lost 3 bases and 1 base, there was a span of 10 bases. Germline V gene sequence: CDR1 SGHNT, CDR2 YYREEE (reference sequence). This CDR3 comprises 14 residues.